This T cell receptor (beta chain) was obtained from a study of shared clonotypes between healthy human individuals. Recent vaccinations or acute infections were absent in the healthy HIV-negative adult donors. TCRdb's copy holds only in-frame clones and misses some; the assay was immunoSEQ multiplex PCR. Among hundreds of thousands of clones listed, 60% to 75% were seen once. CDR3 length equals 15 residues. Germline values: CDR1 SGHRS, CDR2 YFSETQ. Losses at the gene ends were 2 bases for V and 2 bases for J; bases not matched to a gene: 3. The chain couples TRBV5-1 to TRBJ2-7, with 11 bases fitting TRBD2. The receptor's source is a woman younger than 45 in good health. The sequencing input was memory CD4+ T cells sorted from blood. Subset of the sample: CD45RA-negative fraction. This CDR3 is CASSFTSGRTYEQYF. CDR3 nucleotide sequence: TGCGCCAGCAGCTTCACTAGCGGGAGAACCTACGAGCAGTACTTC.